This T cell receptor (beta chain) was recovered during a study of blood T cell repertoires in COVID-19. Study as a whole: Acute and convalescent COVID-19 samples came from the United States, Italy and Spain.

V lost 3 bases to trimming and J lost 0 bases; unmatched junction nucleotides: 6. Germline values: CDR1 SEHNR, CDR2 FQNEAQ (reference sequence). This CDR3 contains 18 residues. Per the original methods: Estimation of nucleated cell counts relied on the amplification of reference gene primers. The data were produced by immunoSEQ multiplex PCR, yet TCRdb's version contains in-frame clones alone and is incomplete. V and J calls and clone size follow that table, whereas D and trimming were derived from the DNA. There are 490,000 or so clones in the sample; 75% to 90% occur only once, and approximately 8% lies in the top ten.

This sequence was found in a woman in her fifties or sixties who had recovered from COVID-19. The rearrangement uses TRBV7-9 and TRBJ2-2, with 11 bases fitting TRBD1. The sample taken for sequencing was PBMCs or T cells enriched from blood (not recorded which). In DNA form, the CDR3 reads TGTGCCAGCAGCTTTGGGACAGGGGGGATACCGAACACCGGGGAGCTGTTTTTT. Translating it yields CASSFGTGGIPNTGELFF.